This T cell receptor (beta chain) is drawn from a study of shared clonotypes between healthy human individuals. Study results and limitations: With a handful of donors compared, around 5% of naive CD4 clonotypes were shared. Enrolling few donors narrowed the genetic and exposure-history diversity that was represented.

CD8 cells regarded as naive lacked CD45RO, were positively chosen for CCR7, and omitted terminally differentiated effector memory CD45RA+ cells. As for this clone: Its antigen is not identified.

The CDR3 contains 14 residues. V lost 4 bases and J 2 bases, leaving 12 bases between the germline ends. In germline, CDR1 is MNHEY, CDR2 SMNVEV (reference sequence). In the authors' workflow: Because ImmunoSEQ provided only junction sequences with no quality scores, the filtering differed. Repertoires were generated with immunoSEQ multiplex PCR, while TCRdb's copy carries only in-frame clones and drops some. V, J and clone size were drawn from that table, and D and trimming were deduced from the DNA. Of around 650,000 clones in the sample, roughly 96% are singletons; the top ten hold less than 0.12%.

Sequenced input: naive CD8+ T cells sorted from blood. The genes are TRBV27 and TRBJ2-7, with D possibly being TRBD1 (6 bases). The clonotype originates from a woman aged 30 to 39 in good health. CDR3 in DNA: TGTGCCAGCAGTTGGGGGCGTTACCCCTACGAGCAGTACTTC. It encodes CASSWGRYPYEQYF.